The present TCR beta chain was sequenced within a study of T cell responses to AZD1222 COVID-19 vaccine (TCRdb year 2021). Regarding the complete study: Because spike-specific TCR depth and breadth did not differ between the two schedules, AZD1222 recipients who got a second dose at roughly 4 weeks were pooled with those who got a second dose at roughly 12 weeks. Trial participants were enrolled into age subgroups of 18-55, 56-69 and 70-plus years, which contained roughly 140, 27 and 60 TCR-sequenced participants, respectively. TCR sequencing was performed for over 230 trial participants, of whom around 200 were given two doses of AZD1222 and some 25 were given two doses of MenACWY control vaccine. The paper's findings and limits, for the study overall: Participants were mostly white British, with more females than males. The authors suggested clonal diversity may have been underestimated. In the small 56-69-year group, the increase in depth fell short of significance, most likely because of low power. Vaccine-associated CD4 TCRs spanned the whole spike protein, with dominant responses in regions 160-218 and 743-854. Nearly half of unique spike-specific TCRs reportedly recognized epitopes outside regions mutated in the B.1.351 and B.1.1.7 variants. Only 5 to 7 AZD1222 recipients were SARS-CoV-2 seropositive at baseline, limiting conclusions about previously exposed vaccinees. No day 14 peak-response samples were available, so repertoires were characterized only after the peak T cell response. Spike-specific TCR breadth and depth rose significantly after two AZD1222 doses compared with day 0 and with MenACWY recipients.

In the case of this clone: This receptor's antigen is unknown. No base qualities exist here, and no much larger clone lies one base off it.

The CDR3 regions of human TCRbeta chains were analyzed by immunosequencing. Regarding the original processing steps: TCRs in the repertoires were compared against a reference library of SARS-CoV-2-specific TCRs that had been generated with the MIRA antigen-specificity platform. Breadth was defined as the fraction of unique TCRs that were SARS-CoV-2-associated. Depth was defined as the fraction of total T cells that were SARS-CoV-2-associated. Each spike-specific TCR was assigned to its reactive spike region and to a CD4 or CD8 class using the MIRA data. Log10-transformed breadth and depth values were compared by one-way ANOVA with Sidak's multiple comparisons tests. The table was pulled from immuneACCESS by TCRdb, which kept in-frame rearrangements only. Such tables lose some clones; where checked, under half of the loss comes from unresolved V genes, and the rest has no known cause. V, J and clone size are taken as reported in that table, and D and trimming were inferred from the DNA itself. The sample has about 140,000 clones on record, around 89% of them singletons. The ten largest clones capture about 4.4% of the sample.

This specimen's time point label, interpreted: baseline before first vaccination. Vaccinee samples came from UK trials COV001 and COV002, including a single-blind randomized controlled phase 2/3 trial of AZD1222 (ChAdOx1 nCoV-19) in healthy adults. For TCRbeta chain sequencing, PBMC samples from trial participants were taken at day 0 and at day 28 after the second dose. The CDR3 measures 16 amino acids from cysteine to phenylalanine. This entry keeps only the CDR3 DNA: 48 bases, framed from base 1. CDR1 and CDR2, per the germline V gene (reference sequence), are LGHDT and YNNKEL. After removal of 0 bases from V and 5 bases from J, the junction retains 6 bases not matched to a gene.

The TCR originated in an adult in good health. The rearrangement combines TRBV3-1 (or the pseudogene TRBV3-2) with TRBJ2-1; TRBD2 aligns with 8 central bases. The sequences come from peripheral blood, collected on day 0 of AZD1222 vaccination. In nucleotides, the sequence is TGTGCCAGCAGCCAAGAAGGGACTAGGGGGAACAATGAGCAGTTCTTC. The encoded protein is CASSQEGTRGNNEQFF.